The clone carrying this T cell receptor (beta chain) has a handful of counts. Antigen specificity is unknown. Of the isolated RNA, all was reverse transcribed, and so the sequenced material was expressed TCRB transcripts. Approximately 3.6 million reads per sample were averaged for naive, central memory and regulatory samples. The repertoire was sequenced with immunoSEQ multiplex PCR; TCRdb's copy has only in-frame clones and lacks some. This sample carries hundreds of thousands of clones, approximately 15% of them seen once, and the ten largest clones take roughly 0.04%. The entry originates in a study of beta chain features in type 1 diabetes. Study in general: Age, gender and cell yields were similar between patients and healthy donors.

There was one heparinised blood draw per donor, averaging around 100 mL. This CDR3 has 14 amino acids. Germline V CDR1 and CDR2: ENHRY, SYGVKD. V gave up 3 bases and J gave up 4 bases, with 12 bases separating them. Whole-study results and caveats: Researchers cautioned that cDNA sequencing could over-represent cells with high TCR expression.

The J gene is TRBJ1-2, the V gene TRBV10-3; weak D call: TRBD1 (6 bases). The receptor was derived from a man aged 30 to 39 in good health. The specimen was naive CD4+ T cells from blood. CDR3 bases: TGTGCCATCAGTGATCAGGGGCGAGTCTATGGCTACACCTTC. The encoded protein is CAISDQGRVYGYTF.